The entry that follows covers one T cell receptor beta chain sequence. These data belong to a study of shared clonotypes between healthy human individuals. The table came from immunoSEQ multiplex PCR; TCRdb's copy has only in-frame clones and leaves some out. This table has about 92,000 clones, approximately 70% appearing once. The germline gives CDR1 MGHDK, CDR2 SYGVNS. V lost 2 bases, J lost 3 bases, and 14 bases lay in between. This CDR3 is built from 16 residues. The material sequenced was memory CD8+ T cells sorted from blood. Described subset: CD45RO+ cells pooled with CCR7-negative TemRA cells. This sequence joins TRBV25-1 and TRBJ2-1; a possible D gene is TRBD2 (6 bases). The sequence derives from a man aged 25-40 years in good health. CDR3 residues: CASSEGGWVVYNEQFF. DNA for the CDR3: TGTGCCAGCAGTGAAGGGGGGTGGGTGGTCTACAATGAGCAGTTCTTC.